These T cell receptor beta chains were read from a single sample in a study of T-cell memory formation after mild COVID-19. TCRdb analysed the 5' RACE reads with MiXCR anew, one entry per CDR3 protein. The table lists 300,000 to 400,000 distinct CDR3 sequences, roughly an eighth of them singletons. Sequenced input: PBMCs or a T cell subset sorted from them (not recorded which). The source is a man aged 18 to 29 who had mild COVID-19 (a few samples of this study predate the infection). Cell type and time point are not known. CDR3s include the opening cysteine and the closing phenylalanine or tryptophan. The D gene is left open where the match is weak. Clone size is given for some rows only: seen once, a few or many times, or a class if the clone is expanded.

d_call | j_call | clone_size | v_call | cdr3_nt | cdr3_aa
NA | TRBJ2-2 | NA | TRBV20-1 | TGCAGTGCTAGACGCCGCGGGACCGGGGAGCTGTTTTTT | CSARRRGTGELFF
NA | TRBJ1-6 | many | TRBV4-3 | TGCGCCAGCAGCCAAGAGCGGAATTCACCCCTCCACTTT | CASSQERNSPLHF
NA | TRBJ1-5 | many | TRBV6-2/TRBV6-3 | TGTGCCAGCAGTTACCCTTCATGGGAGGGTCAGATTCCGCCCCAGCATTTT | CASSYPSWEGQIPPQHF
NA | TRBJ1-1 | NA | TRBV5-1 | TGCGCCAGCACTGGCGTGGGAACGAACACTGAAGCTTTCTTT | CASTGVGTNTEAFF
NA | TRBJ1-1 | once | TRBV24-1 | TGTGCCACAAGCAAGGGGGATGGCACTGAAGCTTTCTTT | CATSKGDGTEAFF
TRBD2 | TRBJ2-2 | few | TRBV2 | TGTGCCAGCAGCCGTCGACTAGCGGGGGGGCTGGACACCGGGGAGCTGTTTTTT | CASSRRLAGGLDTGELFF
NA | TRBJ2-3 | few | TRBV5-5 | TGTGCCAGCAGCCCTGGGCGGGGCAGGGAGTATTTT | CASSPGRGREYF
TRBD2 | TRBJ2-1 | many | TRBV12-3/TRBV12-4 | TGTGCCAGCAGTTTCGGCGCGGGGGGCTTGCCAACCTACAATGAGCAGTTCTTC | CASSFGAGGLPTYNEQFF
NA | TRBJ2-7 | NA | TRBV7-2 | TGTGCCAGCACCCAAGAATACGAGCAGTACTTC | CASTQEYEQYF
NA | TRBJ1-1 | few | TRBV4-1 | TGCGCCAGCAGCTCGGCCTCTGAAGCTTTCTTT | CASSSASEAFF
TRBD1 | TRBJ2-2 | NA | TRBV20-1 | TGCAGTGCTAGAGATCTCGACAGGGGTGGTAACACCGGGGAGCTGTTTTTT | CSARDLDRGGNTGELFF
TRBD1 | TRBJ2-1 | NA | TRBV20-1 | TGCAGTGCTAGAGATCGTCGGGGACAGGGGACGACCAATGAGCAGTTCTTC | CSARDRRGQGTTNEQFF
NA | TRBJ1-5 | few | TRBV20-1 | TGCAGTGCTAGGCTCCCGGACCCCAATCAGCCCCAGCATTTT | CSARLPDPNQPQHF
NA | TRBJ1-3 | few | TRBV3-1 | TGTGCCAGCAGCGATTATGGGTTCTCTGGAAACACCATATATTTT | CASSDYGFSGNTIYF
TRBD1 | TRBJ1-2 | few | TRBV10-3 | TGTGCCATCAGTGGAAGCCGGGACAGGGAGCGAGGTGGTGGCTACACCTTC | CAISGSRDRERGGGYTF
TRBD2 | TRBJ2-1 | NA | TRBV7-9 | TGTGCCAGCAGCACGACTAGCGGGGCTTGGAATGAGCAGTTCTTC | CASSTTSGAWNEQFF
NA | TRBJ1-2 | NA | TRBV6-5 | TGTGCCAGCAGTTACCCCGACAGGCTTCGAGGCTACACCTTC | CASSYPDRLRGYTF
NA | TRBJ2-3 | NA | TRBV5-1 | TGCGCCAGCAGCTTGGAGGGAGGACCCCTGACAGCAGATACGCAGTATTTT | CASSLEGGPLTADTQYF
NA | TRBJ1-5 | NA | TRBV24-1 | TGTGCCACCAGTGACACCCCGGGGGGGCATCAGCCCCAGCATTTT | CATSDTPGGHQPQHF
NA | TRBJ1-1 | few | TRBV29-1 | TGCAGCGTTGAGTACGGGACTGAAGCTTTCTTT | CSVEYGTEAFF
NA | TRBJ2-3 | few | TRBV9 | TGTGCCAGCAGCGTAGAGGGGGGGGCCAATACGCAGTATTTT | CASSVEGGANTQYF
TRBD1 | TRBJ1-1 | NA | TRBV6-1 | TGTGCCAGCATGGGGACAGGGAACACTGAAGCTTTCTTT | CASMGTGNTEAFF
NA | TRBJ1-6 | few | TRBV4-2 | TGTGCCAGCAGCCAGGATACGAGGCAGAAGAATTCACCCCTCCACTTT | CASSQDTRQKNSPLHF
NA | TRBJ2-4 | few | TRBV10-2 | TGCGCCACCCGTAAGGGTCGGGACATTCAGTACTTC | CATRKGRDIQYF
TRBD2 | TRBJ2-1 | few | TRBV25-1 | TGTGCCAGCATTAGTTGGGGGGGTGAGCAGTTCTTC | CASISWGGEQFF